What follows are 2 T cell receptor beta chains derived from one specimen sequenced in a study of T-cell memory formation after mild COVID-19. A single record per CDR3 protein comes from TCRdb applying MiXCR to the 5' RACE reads. The sample holds 65,000 to 90,000 distinct CDR3 sequences; roughly 13% are singletons and the top ten take more than 35%. Sequencing was performed on PBMCs or a T cell subset sorted from them (not recorded which). The source is a man aged 18 to 30 who had mild COVID-19 (a few samples of this study predate the infection). Cell type and time point are not known.

This chain links TRBV5-1 with TRBJ2-5; D might be TRBD1 or TRBD2, each matching 6 bases. Trimming stripped 5 bases from V and 4 bases from J, with 15 bases between. The germline V gene has CDR1 SGHRS and CDR2 YFSETQ. The CDR3 runs to 14 residues. This chain's CDR3 is CASRAAGGRETQYF. As DNA, the CDR3 is TGCGCCAGCAGGGCCGCCGGGGGCCGAGAGACCCAGTACTTC.

The genes are TRBV3-1 and TRBJ1-2; 7 bases are a match to TRBD1. The length of the CDR3 is 14 residues. V lost 6 bases and J lost 0; bases outside the gene matches: 4. Germline assignment: CDR1 LGHDT and CDR2 YNNKEL (reference sequence). The CDR3 DNA reads TGTGCCAGCAGTCGGGACAGTTCTAACTATGGCTACACCTTC. It translates to CASSRDSSNYGYTF.